A selection of T cell receptor beta chains follows, all from one sample in a study of T cell responses to AZD1222 COVID-19 vaccine. Only in-frame clones appear in the TCRdb table, and some are missing; sequencing was by immunoSEQ multiplex PCR. The table shows fewer than 120,000 clones, with about 95% occurring only once. The specimen was peripheral blood, collected 28 days after the second AZD1222 dose. The receptors come from an adult who received the AZD1222 COVID-19 vaccine. Both conserved end residues are part of each CDR3. Fields, in order: clone size, V gene, D gene, J gene, CDR3 protein, CDR3 DNA. The D gene is left open where the match is weak. A row's size may be missing; if present it is once, few, many or a size class.

>once|TRBV11-2|.|TRBJ1-3
CASSLDRTSGNTIYF
TGTGCCAGCAGCTTAGATCGGACCTCTGGAAACACCATATATTTT
>.|TRBV10-3|.|TRBJ2-3
CAIAAGTPYADTQYF
TGTGCCATCGCAGCCGGGACTCCCTATGCAGATACGCAGTATTTT
>.|TRBV14|.|TRBJ1-6
CASSQVGGGYSPLHF
TGTGCCAGCAGCCAAGTCGGCGGGGGGTATTCACCCCTCCACTTT
>.|TRBV7-6|TRBD1|TRBJ1-1
CASSPGTGMNTEAFF
TGTGCCAGCAGCCCAGGGACAGGGATGAACACTGAAGCTTTCTTT
>.|TRBV25-1|TRBD1|TRBJ1-6
CASSERGDRGAGNSPLHF
TGTGCCAGCAGTGAAAGGGGGGACAGGGGGGCAGGTAATTCACCCCTCCACTTT
>once|TRBV6-1|TRBD1|TRBJ1-5
CASSDHLDRGNQPQHF
TGTGCCAGCAGTGATCATCTGGACAGGGGGAATCAGCCCCAGCATTTT
>once|TRBV4-1|TRBD2|TRBJ2-1
CASSHLLVTGLAGGGSYNEQFF
TGCGCCAGCAGCCACCTTCTTGTGACGGGACTAGCGGGCGGGGGCTCCTACAATGAGCAGTTCTTC
>.|TRBV12-3/TRBV12-4|.|TRBJ1-1
CASSLKTYTEAFF
TGTGCCAGCAGTTTAAAGACGTACACTGAAGCTTTCTTT
>.|TRBV5-6|.|TRBJ1-2
CASSLGDTGPDYGYTF
TGTGCCAGCAGCTTGGGTGATACAGGGCCTGACTATGGCTACACCTTC
>.|TRBV28|.|TRBJ1-1
CASSSWGMNTEAFF
TGTGCCAGCAGTTCTTGGGGTATGAACACTGAAGCTTTCTTT
>.|TRBV2|TRBD2|TRBJ2-1
CASSLQAGASYNEQFF
TGTGCCAGCAGCCTACAAGCGGGAGCTTCCTACAATGAGCAGTTCTTC
>.|TRBV12-3/TRBV12-4|.|TRBJ2-6
CASISRGYLTF
TGTGCCAGCATCTCCCGGGGCTATCTGACTTTC
>.|TRBV3-1/TRBV3-2|.|TRBJ1-2
CASRPQGAGNYGYTF
TGTGCCAGCAGACCCCAAGGGGCAGGAAACTATGGCTACACCTTC
>.|TRBV5-1|.|TRBJ1-1
CASSLYEVGTEAFF
TGCGCCAGCAGCTTGTACGAAGTAGGGACTGAAGCTTTCTTT
>.|TRBV7-9|.|TRBJ1-1
CASSFGNTEAFF
TGTGCCAGCAGCTTCGGGAACACTGAAGCTTTCTTT
>.|TRBV19|.|TRBJ1-2
CASSTLLRSNYGYTF
TGTGCCAGTAGTACCCTTCTTCGAAGTAACTATGGCTACACCTTC
>.|TRBV27|.|TRBJ1-6
CASSFERSPLHF
TGTGCCAGCAGTTTCGAACGTTCACCCCTCCACTTT
>.|TRBV5-8|.|TRBJ2-1
CATFERAAYNEQFF
TGTGCCACCTTCGAGCGGGCTGCCTACAATGAGCAGTTCTTC
>once|TRBV18|TRBD2|TRBJ2-2
CASSPLAGESTGELFF
TGTGCCAGCTCACCGCTAGCGGGAGAAAGTACGGGGGAGCTGTTTTTT
>.|TRBV6-5|TRBD1|TRBJ1-1
CASSYQTGGYTEAFF
TGTGCCAGCAGTTACCAGACAGGGGGATACACTGAAGCTTTCTTT
>.|TRBV9|TRBD1|TRBJ1-2
CASSGTGNYGYTF
TGTGCCAGCAGCGGGACAGGGAACTATGGCTACACCTTC
>.|TRBV5-5|.|TRBJ2-3
CASSREWDRSLYGGQYF
TGTGCCAGCAGCAGAGAGTGGGACAGATCTCTATACGGGGGGCAGTATTTT
>once|TRBV3-1/TRBV3-2|.|TRBJ2-3
CASSFGGSDTQYF
TGTGCCAGCAGCTTTGGGGGATCAGATACGCAGTATTTT
>.|TRBV6-5|.|TRBJ1-1
CASKQGNTEAFF
TGTGCCAGCAAGCAGGGGAACACTGAAGCTTTCTTT
>once|TRBV27|.|TRBJ1-4
CASSLVGANEKLFF
TGTGCCAGCAGTTTAGTCGGGGCTAATGAAAAACTGTTTTTT
>.|TRBV29-1|.|TRBJ2-7
CSVGRGPYEQYF
TGCAGCGTTGGAAGGGGCCCCTACGAGCAGTACTTC
>few|TRBV7-9|.|TRBJ2-7
CASSPGGSVAFF
TGTGCCAGCAGCCCAGGAGGTAGCGTCGCGTTCTTC
>.|TRBV3-1/TRBV3-2|.|TRBJ1-6
CASSRHRVFTSPLHF
TGTGCCAGCAGCCGGCACAGGGTTTTCACTTCACCCCTCCACTTT
>.|TRBV29-1|.|TRBJ2-4
CSVYGTRGNIQYF
TGCAGCGTTTACGGGACCAGAGGAAACATTCAGTACTTC
>.|TRBV15|TRBD2|TRBJ2-1
CATSRGGPLAGGDNEQFF
TGTGCCACCAGCAGAGGAGGCCCCCTAGCGGGGGGCGACAATGAGCAGTTCTTC
>.|TRBV18|.|TRBJ2-5
CASSSGERETQYF
TGTGCCAGCTCGTCAGGGGAGAGAGAGACCCAGTACTTC
>.|TRBV11-2|.|TRBJ1-5
CASSLGARTNQPQHF
TGTGCCAGCAGCTTAGGTGCCAGGACGAATCAGCCCCAGCATTTT
>.|TRBV15|.|TRBJ1-3
CATSSRQAGNTIYF
TGTGCCACCAGCAGTCGACAGGCTGGAAACACCATATATTTT
>.|TRBV28|.|TRBJ1-1
CASTPTGGQDEAFF
TGTGCCAGCACCCCAACAGGTGGTCAGGATGAAGCTTTCTTT
>once|TRBV12-3/TRBV12-4|TRBD1|TRBJ2-5
CASGTGGRETQYF
TGTGCCAGCGGGACAGGGGGCAGGGAGACCCAGTACTTC
>.|TRBV5-6|TRBD1|TRBJ1-5
CASSLRQGVGENSNQPQHF
TGTGCCAGCAGCTTGCGACAGGGGGTAGGGGAAAATAGCAATCAGCCCCAGCATTTT
>.|TRBV3-1/TRBV3-2|.|TRBJ2-4
CASSQQGAKNIQYF
TGTGCCAGCAGCCAACAGGGTGCCAAAAACATTCAGTACTTC
>.|TRBV9|.|TRBJ1-1
CASSGRGWTTEAFF
TGTGCCAGCAGCGGTAGGGGGTGGACCACTGAAGCTTTCTTT
>.|TRBV5-6|TRBD1|TRBJ1-6
CASSLERGQASPLHF
TGTGCCAGCAGCTTGGAAAGGGGGCAGGCTTCACCCCTCCACTTT
>.|TRBV6-5|.|TRBJ2-7
CASSYQYEQYF
TGTGCCAGCAGCTACCAGTATGAGCAGTACTTC
>.|TRBV19|.|TRBJ1-4
CASSELATNEKLFF
TGTGCCAGTAGCGAGCTTGCAACTAATGAAAAACTGTTTTTT
>.|TRBV5-4|TRBD1|TRBJ1-4
CASSFPGQGGEKLFF
TGTGCCAGCAGCTTCCCGGGACAGGGTGGTGAAAAACTGTTTTTT
>.|TRBV5-4|TRBD1|TRBJ1-2
CASSFTGGGYGYTF
TGTGCCAGCAGCTTCACAGGGGGTGGATATGGCTACACCTTC
>.|TRBV3-1/TRBV3-2|.|TRBJ1-1
CASSQGGPEAFF
TGTGCCAGCAGCCAAGGTGGTCCTGAAGCTTTCTTT
>.|TRBV6-4|TRBD1|TRBJ1-6
CASRLQTGTGFFPPLHF
TGTGCCAGCAGGCTTCAAACCGGGACAGGGTTTTTTCCACCCCTCCACTTT
>.|TRBV3-1/TRBV3-2|.|TRBJ1-1
CASSQVMMRSPNTEAFF
TGTGCCAGCAGCCAAGTCATGATGCGCAGCCCTAACACTGAAGCTTTCTTT
>.|TRBV2|TRBD1|TRBJ1-1
CASIQGANTEAFF
TGTGCCAGCATTCAGGGGGCGAACACTGAAGCTTTCTTT
>once|TRBV25-1|.|TRBJ1-6
CASSDGGRRISYNSPLHF
TGTGCCAGCAGTGATGGAGGGAGACGCATTTCCTATAATTCACCCCTCCACTTT
>.|TRBV15|.|TRBJ1-2
CATSTKNNGGYTF
TGTGCCACCAGCACGAAAAACAACGGAGGCTACACCTTC
>.|TRBV7-9|.|TRBJ1-1
CASSLHGNTEAFF
TGTGCCAGCAGCTTACACGGGAACACTGAAGCTTTCTTT
>.|TRBV4-1|TRBD1|TRBJ1-2
CASSQAGTGGTYGYTF
TGCGCCAGCAGCCAAGCCGGGACAGGAGGAACGTATGGCTACACCTTC
>.|TRBV4-1|TRBD1|TRBJ2-2
CASSQSNPGQGGFANTGELFF
TGCGCCAGCAGCCAATCTAACCCGGGACAGGGGGGCTTCGCGAACACCGGGGAGCTGTTTTTT
>once|TRBV18|.|TRBJ2-6
CASSYGTAYSSGANVLTF
TGTGCCAGCTCCTACGGGACGGCCTACTCCTCTGGGGCCAACGTCCTGACTTTC
>.|TRBV27|.|TRBJ1-1
CASSLSRARDNTEAFF
TGTGCCAGCAGTTTATCGCGCGCACGCGATAACACTGAAGCTTTCTTT